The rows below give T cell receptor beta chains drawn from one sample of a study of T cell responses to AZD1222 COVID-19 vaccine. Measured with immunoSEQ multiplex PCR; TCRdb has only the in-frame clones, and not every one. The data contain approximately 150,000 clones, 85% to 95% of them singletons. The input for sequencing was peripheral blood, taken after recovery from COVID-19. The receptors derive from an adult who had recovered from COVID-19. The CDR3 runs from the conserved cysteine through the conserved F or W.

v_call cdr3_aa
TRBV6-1 CASSEDFWATNQPQHF
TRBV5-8 CASSLREGFGQPQHF
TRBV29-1 CSVEQAGVATDTQYF
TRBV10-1 CASRETGRVYEQYF
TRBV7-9 CASSLGDNLRTDTQYF
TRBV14 CASSPRRVTEAFF
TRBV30 CAWSGARSYEQYF
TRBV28 CASSWGRQPQHF
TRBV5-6 CASSLTGPNTEAFF
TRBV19 CASSKNVAGVHEQYF
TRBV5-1 CASSLRPAAGGTYEQYF
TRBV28 CASSLGMEYGYTF
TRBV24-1 CATSDPNTEAFF
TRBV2 CASTYREMTEAFF
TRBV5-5 CASSLAGTANYGYTF
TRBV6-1 CASSEAEFLNQPQHF
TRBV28 CAITGGATEKLFF
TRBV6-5 CATSSPGQRNQPQHF
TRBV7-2 CASSPLGGGLNTEAFF
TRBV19 CASRSTPGLAGDEQFF
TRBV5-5 CASSPAGANTGELFF
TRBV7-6 CASSLVVGARPGNTIYF
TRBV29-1 CSVVPRFNTEAFF
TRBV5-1 CASTQVAGANEKLFF
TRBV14 CASSQRAGGHQETQYF
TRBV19 CASSTTGGSYNEQFF
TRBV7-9 CASSLAGGFPPDIQYF
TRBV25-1 CASSRGLSYEQYF
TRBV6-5 CATRGLSGTYEQYF
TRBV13 CASSLDRGYEQYF
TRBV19 CASSADRADEQFF
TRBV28 CASSSRQGPNQPQHF
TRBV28 CASSLGPESSYEQYF
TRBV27 CASSPGGGYSYEQYF
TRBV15 CATRDVGASSYEQYF
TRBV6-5 CASSRLQGSGELFF
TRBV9 CASSVVPPGAFF
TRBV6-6 CASSHSSGGNEQFF
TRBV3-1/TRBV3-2 CASSEGHGLYEQYF
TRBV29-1 CSVLRQYEQYF
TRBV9 CASSPQAGDTQYF
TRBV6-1 CASSEPGRMPHEQFF
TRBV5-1 CASSLGLAGWETQYF
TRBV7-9 CASSLSGTGAGNTIYF
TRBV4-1 CASSQSRDRETYGYTF
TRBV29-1 CSVQRTVSMNTEAFF
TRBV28 CASSPPDRDNSPLHF